This T cell receptor beta chain was captured by sequencing in a study of blood T cell repertoires in COVID-19. Authors' processing steps: Amplification of reference gene primers provided the estimated nucleated cell counts. TCRdb's table, derived via immunoSEQ multiplex PCR, lists solely in-frame clones and lacks some. The DNA gave D and trimming, while V, J and clone size come from that table. Among nearly 350,000 clones listed, about 89% were seen once. Germline CDR1 and CDR2: SGDLS and YYNGEE. This CDR3 comprises 12 residues. V lost 3 bases and J lost 0, with 3 bases in between. The receptor was derived from a woman aged 45-65 years with COVID-19, enrolled during active disease. The sample comprised peripheral blood. The chain has TRBV9 and TRBJ2-5; D not certain. The CDR3 is CASSANQETQYF. The CDR3 DNA follows: TGTGCCAGCAGCGCCAACCAAGAGACCCAGTACTTC.